This T cell receptor beta chain emerged from a study of glioma-infiltrating T cells. About the study: Samples included WHO grade II oligodendrogliomas or astrocytomas and initial-diagnosis grade IV glioblastomas.

The CDR3 consists of 15 residues. V was pared by 0 bases and J by 7 bases, with 15 bases between. The V gene's germline CDR1 is SGHNT and CDR2 YYREEE (reference sequence). In regard to this clonotype: A read error is possible here, since a much larger clone lies one base away.

TCR alpha and beta CDR3 regions were amplified from RNA using iRepertoire nested multiplex PCR. TCRdb called the multiplex PCR reads again in MiXCR, with one record for every CDR3 protein. This sample has 300,000 to 450,000 distinct CDR3 sequences; around 38% occur once, and the top ten carry about 11%. Sequencing input: glioma tissue, nonneoplastic brain tissue, or PBMCs (not recorded which). V gene TRBV5-4 combines with J gene TRBJ2-3; D tentatively fits TRBD1 or TRBD2 (6 bases each). The TCR originated in a human donor with low-grade glioma or glioblastoma, undergoing nonglioma brain surgery, or in good health (not recorded which). CDR3 in amino acids: CASSLEGGSTHTQYF. CDR3 nucleotide sequence: TGTGCCAGCAGCTTGGAGGGGGGTTCCACGCATACGCAGTATTTT.